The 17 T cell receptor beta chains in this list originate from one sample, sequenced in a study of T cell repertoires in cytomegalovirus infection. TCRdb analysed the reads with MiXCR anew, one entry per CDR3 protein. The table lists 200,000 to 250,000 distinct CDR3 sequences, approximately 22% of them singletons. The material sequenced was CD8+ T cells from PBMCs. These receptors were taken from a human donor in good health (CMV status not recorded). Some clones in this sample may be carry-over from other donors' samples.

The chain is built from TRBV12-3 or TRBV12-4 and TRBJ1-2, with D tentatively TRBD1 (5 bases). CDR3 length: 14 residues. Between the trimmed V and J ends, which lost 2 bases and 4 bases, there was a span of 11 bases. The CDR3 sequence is CASSLHPGTYGYTF. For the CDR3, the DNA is TGTGCCAGCAGTTTACACCCAGGGACCTATGGCTACACCTTC.

This CDR3 reads CSVEDLSGEPAVVKLFF. In DNA form, the CDR3 reads TGCAGCGTTGAAGATCTGTCAGGGGAACCCGCCGTGGTTAAACTGTTTTTT. This rearrangement joins TRBV29-1 to TRBJ1-4, with D possibly being TRBD1 (6 bases). The CDR3 runs to 17 residues. Germline CDR1 and CDR2: SQVTM and ANQGSEA. V was shortened by 0 bases and J by 11 bases, with 25 bases between the two germline ends.

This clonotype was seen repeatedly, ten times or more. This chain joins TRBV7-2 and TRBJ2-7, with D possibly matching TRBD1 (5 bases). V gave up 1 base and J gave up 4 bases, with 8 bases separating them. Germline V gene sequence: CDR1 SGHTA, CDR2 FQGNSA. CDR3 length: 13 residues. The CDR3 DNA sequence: TGTGCCAGCAGCTTAGGGACACCGTACGAGCAGTACTTC. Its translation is CASSLGTPYEQYF.

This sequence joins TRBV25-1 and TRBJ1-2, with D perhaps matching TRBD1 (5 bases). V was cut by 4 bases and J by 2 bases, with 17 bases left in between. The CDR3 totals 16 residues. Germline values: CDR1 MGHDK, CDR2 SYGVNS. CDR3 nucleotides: TGTGCCAGCAGTGGCGACTGGGACGGAACAAACTATGGCTACACCTTC. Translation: CASSGDWDGTNYGYTF.

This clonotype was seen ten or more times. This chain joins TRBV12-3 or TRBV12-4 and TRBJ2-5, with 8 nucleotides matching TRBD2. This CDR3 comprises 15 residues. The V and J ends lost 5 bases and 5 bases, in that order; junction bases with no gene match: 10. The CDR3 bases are TGTGCCAGCAGTCCAGGGACTAGTGGTTTGGAGACCCAGTACTTC. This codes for CASSPGTSGLETQYF.

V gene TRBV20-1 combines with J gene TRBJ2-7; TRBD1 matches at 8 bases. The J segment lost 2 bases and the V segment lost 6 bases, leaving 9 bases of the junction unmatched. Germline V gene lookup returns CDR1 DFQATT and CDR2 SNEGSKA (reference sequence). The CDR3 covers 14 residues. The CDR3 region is CSAAPGTGPYEQYF. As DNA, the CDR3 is TGCAGTGCGGCCCCGGGGACAGGACCCTACGAGCAGTACTTC.

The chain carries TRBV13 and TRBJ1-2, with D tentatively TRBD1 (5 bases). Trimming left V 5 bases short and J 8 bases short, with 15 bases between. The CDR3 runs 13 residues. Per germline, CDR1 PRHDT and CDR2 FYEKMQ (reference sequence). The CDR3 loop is CASSRDPLRGYTF. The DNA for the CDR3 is TGTGCCAGCAGCCGGGACCCACTGAGGGGCTACACCTTC. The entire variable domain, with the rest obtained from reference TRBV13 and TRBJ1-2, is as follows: AAGVIQSPRHLIKEKRETATLKCYPIPRHDTVYWYQQGPGQDPQFLISFYEKMQSDKGSIPDRFSAQQFSDYHSELNMSSLELGDSALYFCASSRDPLRGYTFGSGTRLTVV.

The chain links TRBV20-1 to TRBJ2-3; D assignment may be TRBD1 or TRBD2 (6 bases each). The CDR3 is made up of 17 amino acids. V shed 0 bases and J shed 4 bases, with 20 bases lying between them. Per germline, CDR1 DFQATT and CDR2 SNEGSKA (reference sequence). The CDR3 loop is CSARDLGGPMMADTQYF. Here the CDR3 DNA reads TGCAGTGCTAGAGATCTTGGGGGGCCGATGATGGCAGATACGCAGTATTTT.

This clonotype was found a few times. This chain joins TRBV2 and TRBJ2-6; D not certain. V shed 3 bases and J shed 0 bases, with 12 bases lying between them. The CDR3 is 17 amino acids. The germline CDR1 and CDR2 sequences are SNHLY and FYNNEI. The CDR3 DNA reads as TGTGCCAGCAGTGACCCCAACCGAAGCTCTGGGGCCAACGTCCTGACTTTC. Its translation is CASSDPNRSSGANVLTF.

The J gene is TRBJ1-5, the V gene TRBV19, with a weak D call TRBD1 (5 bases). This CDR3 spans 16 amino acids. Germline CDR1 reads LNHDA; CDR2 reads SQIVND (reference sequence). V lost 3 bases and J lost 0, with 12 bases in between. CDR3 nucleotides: TGTGCCAGTAGTATGCGAGGGGAATATAGCAATCAGCCCCAGCATTTT. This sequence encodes CASSMRGEYSNQPQHF. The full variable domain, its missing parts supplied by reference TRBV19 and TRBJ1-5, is DGGITQSPKYLFRKEGQNVTLSCEQNLNHDAMYWYRQDPGQGLRLIYYSQIVNDFQKGDIAEGYSVSREKKESFPLTVTSAQKNPTAFYLCASSMRGEYSNQPQHFGDGTRLSIL.

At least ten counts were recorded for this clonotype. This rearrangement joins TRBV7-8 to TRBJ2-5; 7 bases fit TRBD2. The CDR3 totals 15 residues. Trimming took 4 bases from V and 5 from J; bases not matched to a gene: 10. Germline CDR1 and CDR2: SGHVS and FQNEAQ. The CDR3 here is CASSSRSGTGETQYF. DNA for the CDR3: TGTGCCAGCAGCTCGAGGAGCGGGACCGGGGAGACCCAGTACTTC.

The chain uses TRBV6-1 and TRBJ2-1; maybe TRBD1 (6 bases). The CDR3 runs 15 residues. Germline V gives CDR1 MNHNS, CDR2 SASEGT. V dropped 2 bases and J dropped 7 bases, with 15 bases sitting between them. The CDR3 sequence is CASSEPLKGENEQFF. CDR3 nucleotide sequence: TGTGCCAGCAGTGAACCCCTGAAGGGGGAAAATGAGCAGTTCTTC.

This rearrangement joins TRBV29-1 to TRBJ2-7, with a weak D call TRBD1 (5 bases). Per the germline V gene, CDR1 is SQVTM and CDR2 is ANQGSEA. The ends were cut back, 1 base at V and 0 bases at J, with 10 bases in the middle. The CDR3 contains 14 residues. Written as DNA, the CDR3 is TGCAGCGTTGAAGTCCAGGGAAGCTCCTACGAGCAGTACTTC. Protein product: CSVEVQGSSYEQYF.

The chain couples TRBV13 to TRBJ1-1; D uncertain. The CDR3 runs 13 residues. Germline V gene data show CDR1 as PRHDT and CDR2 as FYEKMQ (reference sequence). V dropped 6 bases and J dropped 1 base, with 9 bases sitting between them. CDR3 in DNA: TGTGCCAGCAGACCCACAACGAACACTGAAGCTTTCTTT. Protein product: CASRPTTNTEAFF.

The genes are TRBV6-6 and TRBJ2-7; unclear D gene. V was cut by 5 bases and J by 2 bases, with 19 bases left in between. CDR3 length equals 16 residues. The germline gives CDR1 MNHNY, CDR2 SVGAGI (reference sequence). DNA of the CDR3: TGTGCCAGCAGTCAAGACCCACCTCCGGCCACCTACGAGCAGTACTTC. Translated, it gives CASSQDPPPATYEQYF.

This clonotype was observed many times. CDR3 in amino acids: CASSLDSNEQFF. The CDR3 DNA reads TGTGCCAGCAGCTTAGACTCTAATGAGCAGTTCTTC. The chain recombines TRBV7-2 with TRBJ2-1, with D hard to call. The CDR3 has 12 amino acids. The V end lost 1 base, the J end lost 7 bases, and 5 bases lay between the germline ends. In germline, CDR1 is SGHTA, CDR2 FQGNSA.

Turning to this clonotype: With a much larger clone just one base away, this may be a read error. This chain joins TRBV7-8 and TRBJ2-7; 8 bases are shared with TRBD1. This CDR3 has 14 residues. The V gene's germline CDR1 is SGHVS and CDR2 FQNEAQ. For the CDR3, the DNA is TGTGCCAGCAGCTGGCAGGGGGCCTCGTACGAGCGGTACTTC. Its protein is CASSWQGASYERYF.